These T cell receptor beta chains were read from a single sample in a study of blood T cell repertoires in COVID-19. Libraries were prepared by immunoSEQ multiplex PCR; TCRdb keeps only in-frame clonotypes and omits some of them. The sample has more than 350,000 clones; just under 90% are singletons. The sequenced material came from PBMCs or T cells enriched from blood (not recorded which). These receptor sequences come from a woman aged 45-60 years who had recovered from COVID-19. Each CDR3 is given with its conserved first and last residue. Fields, in order: D gene, V gene, J gene, clone size, CDR3 protein, CDR3 DNA. D genes are given only for firm matches. The size entry is marked missing in some rows and otherwise reads once, few, many or a size class.

>TRBD2|TRBV5-4|TRBJ2-3|NA
CASSLGTSGTDTQYF
TGTGCCAGCAGCTTGGGGACTAGCGGAACAGATACGCAGTATTTT
>TRBD2|TRBV3-1/TRBV3-2|TRBJ2-5|NA
CASSPSGGWEETQYF
TGTGCCTCCTCCCCTAGCGGGGGGTGGGAAGAGACCCAGTACTTC
>NA|TRBV3-1/TRBV3-2|TRBJ1-3|NA
CASSQPPTGVSGNTIYF
TGTGCCAGCAGCCAACCCCCGACAGGAGTCTCTGGAAACACCATATATTTT
>NA|TRBV7-9|TRBJ1-2|NA
CASSDYRSRMSF
TGTGCCAGCAGCGACTATCGATCGAGAATGTCCTTC
>NA|TRBV2|TRBJ1-1|few
CASSVPGRATEAFF
TGTGCCAGCAGTGTCCCTGGGCGGGCCACTGAAGCTTTCTTT
>NA|TRBV5-8|TRBJ1-2|NA
CASSPEERSYGYTF
TGTGCCAGCAGCCCCGAAGAACGGAGCTATGGCTACACCTTC
>TRBD1|TRBV5-1|TRBJ1-4|NA
CASSPTGGRDEKLFF
TGCGCCAGCAGCCCGACAGGGGGACGGGATGAAAAACTGTTTTTT
>TRBD1|TRBV5-1|TRBJ2-5|NA
CASRSTGVQYF
TGCGCCAGCAGGTCTACAGGGGTTCAGTACTTC
>NA|TRBV5-4|TRBJ1-1|NA
CASSVGLAKSEAFF
TGTGCCAGCAGCGTAGGCTTAGCCAAGTCTGAAGCTTTCTTT
>TRBD1|TRBV4-2|TRBJ2-7|NA
CASSQGWQGADEQYF
TGTGCCAGCAGCCAAGGGTGGCAGGGGGCGGACGAGCAGTACTTC
>TRBD1|TRBV11-2|TRBJ2-7|NA
CASSLDRGPIYEQYF
TGTGCCAGCAGCTTAGACAGGGGGCCCATCTACGAGCAGTACTTC
>NA|TRBV2|TRBJ1-4|few
CASSDADWEEKLFF
TGTGCCAGCAGTGATGCAGATTGGGAGGAAAAACTGTTTTTT
>NA|TRBV7-7|TRBJ2-1|once
CASSQLQGRGEQFF
TGTGCTAGCAGCCAATTACAGGGTCGCGGTGAGCAGTTCTTC
>TRBD2|TRBV3-1/TRBV3-2|TRBJ2-1|NA
CASSQFSGLAAYNEQFF
TGTGCCAGCAGCCAATTTAGCGGACTAGCGGCCTACAATGAGCAGTTCTTC
>TRBD2|TRBV7-8|TRBJ2-2|NA
CASSPGLASNTGELFF
TGTGCCAGCAGCCCGGGACTAGCGTCGAACACCGGGGAGCTGTTTTTT
>NA|TRBV11-2|TRBJ2-1|NA
CASSRIRSSYNEQFF
TGTGCCAGCAGCCGAATACGGTCCTCCTACAATGAGCAGTTCTTC
>NA|TRBV27|TRBJ2-4|once
CASRETGTRGGKNIQYF
TGTGCCAGCAGAGAAACCGGGACCAGGGGTGGCAAAAACATTCAGTACTTC
>NA|TRBV28|TRBJ2-1|once
CASSLLGVEQFF
TGTGCCAGCAGTTTATTAGGGGTCGAGCAGTTCTTC
>NA|TRBV18|TRBJ1-2|NA
CASHPGVANYGYTF
TGTGCCAGTCACCCAGGGGTTGCTAACTATGGCTACACCTTC
>NA|TRBV4-2|TRBJ1-5|NA
CASSQDQGAGNQPQHF
TGTGCCAGCAGCCAAGATCAAGGGGCCGGCAATCAGCCCCAGCATTTT
>TRBD2|TRBV19|TRBJ2-7|NA
CASSPGLAGPYEQYF
TGTGCCAGTAGCCCGGGACTAGCGGGACCCTACGAGCAGTACTTC
>NA|TRBV27|TRBJ2-7|NA
CASSFGGRVYEQYF
TGTGCCAGCAGTTTTGGCGGCCGGGTCTACGAGCAGTACTTC
>TRBD1|TRBV3-1/TRBV3-2|TRBJ1-1|NA
CASSLQGARNTEAFF
TGTGCCAGCAGTCTGCAGGGGGCGAGGAATACTGAAGCTTTCTTT
>NA|TRBV12-3/TRBV12-4|TRBJ2-5|NA
CASSIGQTQYF
TGTGCCAGCAGTATAGGACAAACCCAGTACTTC
>NA|TRBV6-5|TRBJ2-3|NA
CASSYPGWGTQYF
TGTGCCAGCAGTTACCCAGGGTGGGGTACGCAGTATTTT
>TRBD2|TRBV6-1|TRBJ2-1|NA
CASSEEALAGGPYEQFF
TGTGCCAGCAGTGAAGAAGCACTAGCGGGGGGGCCTTATGAGCAGTTCTTC
>NA|TRBV28|TRBJ2-7|once
CASRVSADYEQYF
TGTGCCAGCAGGGTCAGCGCCGACTACGAGCAGTACTTC
>NA|TRBV19|TRBJ1-1|NA
CASSPSAGMNTEAFF
TGTGCCAGTAGTCCGTCGGCAGGGATGAACACTGAAGCTTTCTTT
>TRBD1|TRBV20-1|TRBJ2-7|NA
CSASQEGAYEQYF
TGCAGTGCTAGTCAAGAGGGGGCTTACGAGCAGTACTTC
>NA|TRBV11-1|TRBJ1-2|NA
CASSPMDTYGYTF
TGTGCCAGCAGCCCGATGGACACATATGGCTACACCTTC
>TRBD1|TRBV4-1|TRBJ1-3|NA
CASSQNPHRGAGNTIYF
TGCGCCAGCAGCCAAAACCCCCACAGGGGGGCAGGAAACACCATATATTTT
>TRBD1|TRBV29-1|TRBJ1-2|NA
CSVARDSPNYGYTF
TGCAGCGTTGCCCGGGACAGCCCTAACTATGGCTACACCTTC
>NA|TRBV27|TRBJ1-5|NA
CASSLGGFNQPQHF
TGTGCCAGCAGTTTAGGAGGCTTCAATCAGCCCCAGCATTTT
>TRBD1|TRBV4-3|TRBJ1-6|NA
CASSQATGGSYNSPLHF
TGCGCCAGCAGCCAGGCAACAGGGGGCTCCTATAATTCACCCCTCCACTTT
>NA|TRBV3-1/TRBV3-2|TRBJ2-5|NA
CASSPGLQGTQYF
TGTGCCAGCAGCCCGGGTCTTCAAGGGACCCAGTACTTC
>TRBD1|TRBV11-1|TRBJ1-4|NA
CASSRDRGYNEKLFF
TGTGCCAGCAGCCGGGACAGGGGCTATAATGAAAAACTGTTTTTT
>NA|TRBV7-2|TRBJ1-5|NA
CASSLVSQGQPQHF
TGTGCCAGCAGCTTAGTATCGCAGGGTCAGCCCCAGCATTTT
>TRBD1|TRBV7-8|TRBJ2-7|NA
CASSQGQVEQYF
TGTGCCAGCAGCCAAGGACAGGTTGAGCAGTACTTC
>NA|TRBV2|TRBJ2-2|NA
CASSAGSENTGELFF
TGTGCCAGCAGTGCGGGGTCCGAGAACACCGGGGAGCTGTTTTTT
>TRBD1|TRBV3-1/TRBV3-2|TRBJ2-2|NA
CASSLQGARTGELFF
TGTGCCAGCAGCCTTCAGGGGGCCCGAACCGGGGAGCTGTTTTTT
>TRBD1|TRBV5-6|TRBJ2-2|NA
CASSWGQGEGGELFF
TGTGCCAGCAGCTGGGGACAGGGAGAGGGCGGGGAGCTGTTTTTT
>NA|TRBV12-2|TRBJ1-2|NA
CASRLGAGTGKINYGYTF
TGTGCAAGTCGCTTAGGGGCGGGGACAGGGAAGATAAACTATGGCTACACCTTC
>NA|TRBV21-1|TRBJ1-1|NA
CASSKDFARVGTEAFF
TGTGCCAGCAGCAAAGACTTCGCCAGGGTTGGCACTGAAGCTTTCTTT
>NA|TRBV11-1|TRBJ1-1|NA
CASSFAGGLAEAFF
TGTGCCAGCAGCTTTGCGGGGGGTTTGGCTGAAGCTTTCTTT
>TRBD1|TRBV2|TRBJ1-1|NA
CASKTGRNTEAFF
TGTGCCAGCAAGACAGGGAGGAACACTGAAGCTTTCTTT
>NA|TRBV3-1/TRBV3-2|TRBJ1-6|NA
CASSQLAYSPLHF
TGTGCCAGCAGCCAATTGGCTTACTCACCCCTCCACTTT
>NA|TRBV10-3|TRBJ1-2|few
CAIRENRDTYGYTF
TGTGCCATCAGGGAAAACAGGGATACCTATGGCTACACCTTC
>TRBD1|TRBV2|TRBJ2-7|NA
CASSEEAGGSYEQYF
TGTGCCAGCAGTGAAGAGGCAGGGGGCTCCTACGAGCAGTACTTC
>NA|TRBV19|TRBJ1-6|NA
CASTGGNSPLHF
TGTGCCAGTACCGGGGGGAATTCACCCCTCCACTTT
>NA|TRBV5-1|TRBJ1-1|NA
CASSLRGDLEAFF
TGCGCCAGCAGCTTACGAGGAGATCTTGAAGCTTTCTTT
>NA|TRBV19|TRBJ1-2|NA
CASTPDSYYGYTF
TGTGCCAGTACCCCCGACAGCTACTATGGCTACACCTTC
>TRBD1|TRBV28|TRBJ2-3|NA
CASSSRPGQANF
TGTGCCAGCAGTTCGCGGCCGGGACAGGCAAATTTT
>NA|TRBV2|TRBJ1-1|few
CARDRTEVGAEAFF
TGTGCCAGAGACAGAACCGAGGTAGGGGCTGAAGCTTTCTTT
>NA|TRBV6-5|TRBJ1-1|NA
CASSLVPMNTEAFF
TGTGCCAGCAGTTTAGTTCCTATGAACACTGAAGCTTTCTTT
>NA|TRBV28|TRBJ2-7|NA
CASTPTVSYEQYF
TGTGCCAGCACTCCGACAGTATCCTACGAGCAGTACTTC